This section outlines one T cell receptor (beta chain) sequence together with its context. Antigen: not known. A junction boundary mismatches the germline segment, possibly from a read error. The data derive from a study of T cell responses to AZD1222 COVID-19 vaccine. Study findings and constraints: Repertoire sampling occurred only after the peak T cell response.

Sequencing was performed with immunoSEQ multiplex PCR; in TCRdb, only in-frame clones are kept and a portion is missing. Of around 110,000 clones listed, around 87% are singletons. The CDR3 is 14 residues long. Germline V gives CDR1 MDHEN, CDR2 SYDVKM. The sample here was peripheral blood, taken on day 0 of AZD1222 vaccination. This clonotype originated in an adult in good health. The chain uses TRBV28 and TRBJ2-3; tentatively, D is TRBD1 (6 bases). CDR3 amino acids: CGVYGRWGQDTQYF. CDR3 sequence (DNA): TGCGGAGTTTACGGGCGTTGGGGGCAAGATACGCAGTATTTT.